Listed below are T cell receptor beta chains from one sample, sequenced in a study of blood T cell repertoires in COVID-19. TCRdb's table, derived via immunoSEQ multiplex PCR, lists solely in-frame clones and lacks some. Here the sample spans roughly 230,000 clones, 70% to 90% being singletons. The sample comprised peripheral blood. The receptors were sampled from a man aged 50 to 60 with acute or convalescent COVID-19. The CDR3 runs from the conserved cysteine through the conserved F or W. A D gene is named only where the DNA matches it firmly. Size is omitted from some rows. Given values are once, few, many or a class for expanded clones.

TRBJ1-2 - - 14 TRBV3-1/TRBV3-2 CASSQRTVVYGYTF TGTGCCAGCAGCCAAAGGACAGTGGTGTATGGCTACACCTTC
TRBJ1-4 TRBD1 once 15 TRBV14 CASSSWTGANEKLFF TGTGCCAGCAGTTCCTGGACAGGCGCAAATGAAAAACTGTTTTTT
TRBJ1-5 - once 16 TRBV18 CASSPSGLYSNQPQHF TGTGCCAGCTCACCGTCGGGACTCTATAGCAATCAGCCCCAGCATTTT
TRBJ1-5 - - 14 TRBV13 CASSQGQNHQPQHF TGTGCCAGCAGCCAGGGTCAAAATCATCAGCCCCAGCATTTT
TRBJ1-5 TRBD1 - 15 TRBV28 CASSSAGQGDQPQHF TGTGCCAGCAGTTCGGCCGGACAGGGCGATCAGCCCCAGCATTTT
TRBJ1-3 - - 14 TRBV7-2 CASSSGGSGNTIYF TGTGCCAGCAGCTCCGGGGGGTCTGGAAACACCATATATTTT
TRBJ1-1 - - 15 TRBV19 CASTPWTDPNTEAFF TGTGCCAGTACTCCTTGGACAGATCCCAACACTGAAGCTTTCTTT
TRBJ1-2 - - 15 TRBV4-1 CASSQDAGADYGYTF TGCGCCAGCAGCCAAGACGCAGGGGCGGACTATGGCTACACCTTC
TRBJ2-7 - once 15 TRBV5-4 CASSPGGRATYEQYF TGTGCCAGCAGCCCCGGAGGTAGAGCAACCTACGAGCAGTACTTC
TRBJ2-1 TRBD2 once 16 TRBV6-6 CASSYRPGTRGNEQFF TGTGCCAGCAGTTACCGTCCCGGGACTAGGGGCAATGAGCAGTTCTTC
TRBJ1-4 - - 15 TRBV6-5 CASRRTRVTNEKLFF TGTGCCAGCAGACGCACCCGGGTCACTAATGAAAAACTGTTTTTT
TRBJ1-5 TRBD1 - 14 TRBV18 CASSLGQGQQPQHF TGTGCCAGCTCACTGGGACAGGGGCAACAGCCCCAGCATTTT
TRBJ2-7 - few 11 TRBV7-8 CASSLEYEQYF TGTGCCAGCAGCTTGGAGTACGAGCAGTACTTC
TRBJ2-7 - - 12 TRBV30 CAWQGASYEQYF TGTGCCTGGCAAGGGGCCTCCTACGAGCAGTACTTC
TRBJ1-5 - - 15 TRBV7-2 CASSQGQGGGQPQHF TGTGCCAGCAGCCAGGGGCAGGGCGGTGGACAGCCCCAGCATTTT
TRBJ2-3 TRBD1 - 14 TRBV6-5 CASSYESGQGSQYF TGTGCCAGCAGTTACGAAAGTGGACAGGGGTCGCAGTATTTT
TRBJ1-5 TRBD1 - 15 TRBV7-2 CASNTPGQGEQPQHF TGTGCCAGCAACACCCCGGGACAGGGTGAACAGCCCCAGCATTTT
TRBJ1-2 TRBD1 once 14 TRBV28 CASMTGAGDYGYTF TGTGCCAGCATGACAGGGGCGGGCGACTATGGCTACACCTTC
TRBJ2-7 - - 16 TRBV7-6 CASSQGAGLSSYEQYF TGTGCCAGCAGCCAGGGTGCTGGACTAAGCTCCTACGAGCAGTACTTC
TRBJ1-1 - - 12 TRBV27 CASSLRGTEAFF TGTGCCAGCAGCCTCAGGGGAACTGAAGCTTTCTTT
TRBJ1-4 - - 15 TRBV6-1 CASSEVWSGGEKLFF TGTGCCAGCAGTGAAGTGTGGTCGGGAGGTGAAAAACTGTTTTTT
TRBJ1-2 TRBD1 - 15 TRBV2 CASRPGSTGGVGYTF TGTGCCAGCAGACCCGGATCTACAGGGGGCGTTGGCTACACCTTC
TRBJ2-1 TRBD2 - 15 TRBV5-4 CASSPNGGGGYEQFF TGTGCCAGCAGCCCGAATGGGGGGGGAGGGTATGAGCAGTTCTTC
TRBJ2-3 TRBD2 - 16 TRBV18 CASSLRTSVVADTQYF TGTGCCAGCTCACTTCGGACTAGCGTGGTTGCAGATACGCAGTATTTT
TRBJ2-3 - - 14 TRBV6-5 CASRGLWGTDTQYF TGTGCCAGTCGGGGACTTTGGGGCACAGATACGCAGTATTTT
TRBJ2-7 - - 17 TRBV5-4 CASSLGRMGLSSYEQYF TGTGCCAGCAGCTTGGGGCGGATGGGGCTTTCCTCCTACGAGCAGTACTTC